Listed here is a single TCR beta chain. Its antigen remains undetermined. No clone much larger than this one lies a single base away; base qualities are absent. Receptors were amplified or captured by the immunoSEQ multiplex PCR assay. The paper's processing steps were these. A statistical classification framework was built for diagnosing cytomegalovirus status from the catalog of TCR beta chain sequences. As stored in TCRdb, this immuneACCESS dataset retains in-frame rearrangements with V and J assigned. A fraction of the clones does not appear; measured against another copy, unresolved V genes explain less than half of the discrepancy, and the remainder lacks a known reason. D and trimming come from the DNA, and the V and J calls and clone size come from that table. The table for this sample lists about 280,000 clones; roughly 90% of them were counted only once. Approximately 0.9% of the sample belongs to the ten largest clones.

These data belong to a study of cytomegalovirus exposure and HLA in healthy donors (dated by TCRdb to about 2017). For the study in its entirety: According to a later analysis, the 100 to 150 validation repertoires were produced on the same platform as the 666 repertoires of the first cohort. High-throughput TCR immunosequencing, statistical association of individual TCRs with disease status, and machine learning were combined to predict cytomegalovirus infection status. Along with the roughly 710-subject first cohort, a separate validation cohort of over a hundred different subjects was used. The study aimed to test whether cataloging public T cell receptors could reveal signatures of past pathogen exposure.

The donors were included in the validation cohort of approximately 120 subjects, a group kept apart from the roughly 690-subject first cohort. Per the germline V gene, SGHVS is the CDR1 and FNYEAQ is the CDR2. The CDR3 holds 14 amino acids from the cysteine to the phenylalanine. The only DNA kept is the CDR3, 42 bases in frame from the first base. After removal of 4 bases from V and 5 bases from J, the junction retains 7 bases not matched to a gene. The paper's findings and limits, for the study overall: Cytomegalovirus status was reported to be diagnosed by the classifier with high specificity and sensitivity in both the original and validation cohorts. In a later analysis, TCRs clustered in the first cohort were found to also tend to co-occur in the roughly 110 validation repertoires, with 94% of cluster scores above 0. A later analysis had no HLA typing for the validation cohort, so co-occurrence there was scored across all 130 or so repertoires. The authors suggested that the approach could potentially be generalized to other disease states and immunological phenotypes. In the study, 150 to 200 TCR beta chains were listed as associated with cytomegalovirus. Across donors, most TCR sequences were observed very rarely, whereas some public TCRs were present in many individuals. In vitro tests confirmed that a few of the cytomegalovirus-associated TCR beta chains recognize cytomegalovirus antigens.

The chain joins TRBV7-6 to TRBJ2-7; 8 central bases correspond to TRBD2. The sequenced sample consisted of PBMCs. This TCR derives from a woman aged 18-35 years in good health and CMV-seronegative. The CDR3 corresponds to CASSSLSGGNEQYF. Read as DNA, the sequence is TGTGCCAGCAGCTCGCTGTCGGGAGGGAACGAGCAGTACTTC.